This passage covers 8 T cell receptor beta chains from one sample sequenced in a study of shared clonotypes between healthy human individuals. TCRdb keeps only in-frame clones here, not all; method: immunoSEQ multiplex PCR. The repertoire holds over a million clones, with 70% to 80% as singletons. The sample consisted of memory CD4+ T cells sorted from blood. Subset meaning: CD45RA-negative fraction. These receptors were collected from a young man in good health.

The chain recombines TRBV2 with TRBJ1-5; D is unclear. CDR3 length equals 13 residues. CDR1 is SNHLY and CDR2 is FYNNEI in the germline V gene. Trimming took off 11 bases at V and 5 bases at J, with 16 bases between the two ends. For the CDR3, the DNA is TGTGCCGGGAGATCTTGGACTGATCAGCCCCAGCATTTT. Translation gives CAGRSWTDQPQHF.

The chain combines TRBV11-3 with TRBJ2-2; D unclear. CDR3 length: 15 amino acids. Germline CDR1 reads SGHNT; CDR2 reads YENEEA. The germline V and J ends were trimmed by 4 bases and 5 bases, with 14 bases remaining between them. The CDR3 loop is CASSSTGSITGELFF. The DNA of the CDR3 is TGTGCCAGCAGCTCCACCGGGTCTATTACCGGGGAGCTGTTTTTT. Looking up the rest from reference TRBV11-3 and TRBJ2-2 gives the full variable domain: EAGVVQSPRYKIIEKKQPVAFWCNPISGHNTLYWYLQNLGQGPELLIRYENEEAVDDSQLPKDRFSAERLKGVDSTLKIQPAELGDSAVYLCASSSTGSITGELFFGEGSRLTVL.

This clone showed up many times. The J gene is TRBJ1-2, the V gene TRBV19; D is uncertain. The CDR3 totals 14 residues. Germline V lookup: CDR1 LNHDA, CDR2 SQIVND (reference sequence). V was cut by 5 bases and J by 2 bases, with 12 bases left in between. CDR3 sequence reads: CASSWMGRNYGYTF. The CDR3 DNA sequence: TGTGCCAGTAGTTGGATGGGGAGGAACTATGGCTACACCTTC. Using reference TRBV19 and TRBJ1-2 for the parts outside the CDR3, the full variable domain is DGGITQSPKYLFRKEGQNVTLSCEQNLNHDAMYWYRQDPGQGLRLIYYSQIVNDFQKGDIAEGYSVSREKKESFPLTVTSAQKNPTAFYLCASSWMGRNYGYTFGSGTRLTVV.

This clone has a handful of counts. The chain uses TRBV29-1 and TRBJ1-2; TRBD1 agrees at 9 bases. V lost 6 bases and J lost 4; bases outside the gene matches: 9. Germline V lookup: CDR1 SQVTM, CDR2 ANQGSEA. The CDR3 extends over 14 amino acids. CDR3 nucleotide sequence: TGCAGCGTGGGAGGACCGGGACAGGGCTATGGCTACACCTTC. Protein sequence: CSVGGPGQGYGYTF.

The table lists this clone with a few counts. The CDR3 reads CASSTRTGPQYF. The CDR3 region has the DNA TGTGCCAGCAGCACCCGGACAGGGCCGCAGTACTTC. The rearrangement uses TRBV5-6 and TRBJ2-7; 8 positions agree with TRBD1. With 4 bases clipped from V and 9 bases from J, the junction kept 6 bases outside the gene matches. The CDR3 runs 12 residues. CDR1 and CDR2 from the germline V gene are SGHDT and YYEEEE.

The chain combines TRBV19 with TRBJ2-6; D is uncertain. The germline V gene encodes CDR1 LNHDA and CDR2 SQIVND (reference sequence). The CDR3 totals 17 residues. V lost 4 bases and J lost 0, with 13 bases in between. In nucleotides, the CDR3 is TGTGCCAGTAGTACCACCGCCCGACCCTCTGGGGCCAACGTCCTGACTTTC. Translation: CASSTTARPSGANVLTF.

This clone has only a few counts. This chain uses TRBV16 with TRBJ1-6; a weak D match, TRBD1 (6 bases). Germline CDR1 KGHSY, CDR2 FQNENV. V was pared by 2 bases and J by 7 bases, with 9 bases between. The CDR3 consists of 14 residues. The CDR3 DNA sequence: TGTGCCAGCAGCCAAGTTCAGGGGAATTCACCCCTCCACTTT. Amino acids: CASSQVQGNSPLHF.

This clone was detected a few times. Here the CDR3 reads CASSQQQGAGTEAFF. DNA for the CDR3: TGTGCCAGCAGCCAGCAACAGGGGGCCGGGACTGAAGCTTTCTTT. This chain uses TRBV14 with TRBJ1-1; 9 nucleotides align to TRBD1. Germline CDR1 reads SGHDN; CDR2 reads FVKESK. After removal of 3 bases from V and 5 bases from J, the junction contained 7 bases not matched to a gene. CDR3 length: 15 amino acids.